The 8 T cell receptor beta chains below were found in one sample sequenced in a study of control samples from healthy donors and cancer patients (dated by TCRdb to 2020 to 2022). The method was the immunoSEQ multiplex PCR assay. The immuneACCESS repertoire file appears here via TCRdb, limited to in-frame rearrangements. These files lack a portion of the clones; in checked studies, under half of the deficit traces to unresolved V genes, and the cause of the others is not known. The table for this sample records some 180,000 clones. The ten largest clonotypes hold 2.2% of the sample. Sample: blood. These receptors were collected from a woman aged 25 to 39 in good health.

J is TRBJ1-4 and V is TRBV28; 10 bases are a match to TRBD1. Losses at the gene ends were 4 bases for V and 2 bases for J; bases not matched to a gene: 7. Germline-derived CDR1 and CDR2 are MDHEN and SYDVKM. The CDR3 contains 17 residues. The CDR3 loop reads CASSSRDRGRTNEKLFF. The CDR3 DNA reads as TGTGCCAGCAGTTCCCGGGACAGGGGTCGGACTAATGAAAAACTGTTTTTT.

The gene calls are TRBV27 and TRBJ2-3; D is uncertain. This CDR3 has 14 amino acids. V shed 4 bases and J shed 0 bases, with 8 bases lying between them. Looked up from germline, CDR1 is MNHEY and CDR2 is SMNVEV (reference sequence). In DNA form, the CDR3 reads TGTGCCAGCAGTTGGTCGGAGAGCACAGATACGCAGTATTTT. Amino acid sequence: CASSWSESTDTQYF.

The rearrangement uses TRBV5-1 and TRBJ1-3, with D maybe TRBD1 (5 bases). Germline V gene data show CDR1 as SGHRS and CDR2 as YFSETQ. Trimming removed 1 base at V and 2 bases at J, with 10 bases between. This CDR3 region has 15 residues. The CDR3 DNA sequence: TGCGCCAGCAGCTTGATAGGGGCGGCTGGAAACACCATATATTTT. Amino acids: CASSLIGAAGNTIYF.

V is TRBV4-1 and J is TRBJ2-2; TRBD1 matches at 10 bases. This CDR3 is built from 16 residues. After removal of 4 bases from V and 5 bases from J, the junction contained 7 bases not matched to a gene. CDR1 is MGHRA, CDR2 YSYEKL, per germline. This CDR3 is CASSLTDRGGTGELFF. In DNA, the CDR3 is TGCGCCAGCAGCCTTACGGACAGGGGGGGGACCGGGGAGCTGTTTTTT.

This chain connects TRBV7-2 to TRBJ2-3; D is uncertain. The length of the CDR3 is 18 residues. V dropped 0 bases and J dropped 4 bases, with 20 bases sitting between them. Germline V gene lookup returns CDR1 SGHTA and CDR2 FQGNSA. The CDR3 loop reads CASSLAQGSAVRADTQYF. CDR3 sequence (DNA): TGTGCCAGCAGCTTAGCGCAAGGGTCGGCGGTCAGAGCAGATACGCAGTATTTT.

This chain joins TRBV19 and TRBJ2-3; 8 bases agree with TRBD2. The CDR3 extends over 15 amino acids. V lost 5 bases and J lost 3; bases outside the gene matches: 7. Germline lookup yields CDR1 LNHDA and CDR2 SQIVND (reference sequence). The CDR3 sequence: CASSAGGKSTDTQYF. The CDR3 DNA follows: TGTGCCAGTAGTGCGGGGGGCAAGAGTACAGATACGCAGTATTTT. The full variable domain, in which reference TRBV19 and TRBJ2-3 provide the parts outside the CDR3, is DGGITQSPKYLFRKEGQNVTLSCEQNLNHDAMYWYRQDPGQGLRLIYYSQIVNDFQKGDIAEGYSVSREKKESFPLTVTSAQKNPTAFYLCASSAGGKSTDTQYFGPGTRLTVL.

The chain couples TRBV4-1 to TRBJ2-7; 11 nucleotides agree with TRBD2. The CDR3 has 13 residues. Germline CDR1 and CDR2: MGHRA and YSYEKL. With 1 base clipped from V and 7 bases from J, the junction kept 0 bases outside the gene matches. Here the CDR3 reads CASSQGLAGEQYF. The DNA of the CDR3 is TGCGCCAGCAGCCAAGGACTAGCGGGGGAGCAGTACTTC.

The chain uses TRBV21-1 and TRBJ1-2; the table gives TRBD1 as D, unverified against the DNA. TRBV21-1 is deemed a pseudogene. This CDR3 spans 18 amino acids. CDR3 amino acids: CASSKAVQAAPHNYGYTF. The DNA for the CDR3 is TGTGCCAGCAGCAAAGCAGTCCAGGCCGCACCCCACAACTATGGCTACACCTTC.